The count of the clone carrying this T cell receptor (beta chain) is one. The antigen is not known. The PCR contained 60 Vbeta and 13 Jbeta primers. The table came from immunoSEQ multiplex PCR; TCRdb's copy has only in-frame clones and leaves some out. The profile covers 160,000 or so clones, with about 80% appearing a single time and about 1.3% taken by the ten largest. The entry originates in a study of cytomegalovirus exposure and HLA in healthy donors. The CDR3 is 10 amino acids. The ends were cut back, 8 bases at V and 7 bases at J, with 5 bases in the middle. CDR1 is SNHLY, CDR2 FYNNEI, per germline. Study-level points and caveats: Researchers left out some V segments, among them TRBV6-2 and TRBV6-3, as indistinguishable. Earlier results showed most TCR beta V segments being productive about 90% or about 30% of the time. Most CMV-associated TCR beta chains were later found to appear HLA-restricted. Fewer N-insertions than the approximately 680-donor mean were reportedly shown by an Asian-associated ancestry cluster in a later analysis.

The sample was PBMCs. V usage is TRBV2 and J usage is TRBJ1-4; D remains ambiguous. The receptor comes from a man aged 25 to 45 in good health and CMV-seronegative. The CDR3 loop reads CASGGEKLFF. The CDR3 nucleotides are TGTGCCAGCGGCGGTGAAAAACTGTTTTTT.